This is a list of T cell receptor beta chains from one sample in a study of tumor-infiltrating lymphocytes in primary liver carcinoma. TCRdb fed the multiplex PCR reads into MiXCR, producing one record per CDR3 protein. The table has about 200,000 distinct CDR3 sequences, less than 75% seen once; the top ten hold around 7.1%. The sequenced material came from peripheral blood. The receptors were gathered from a woman aged 55-70 years with primary liver carcinoma and hepatitis B virus infection. Each CDR3 is given with its conserved first and last residue. D genes are given only for firm matches. A clone size is listed for some rows: how often the clone was seen (once, few, many), or a class if it is expanded.

j_call: TRBJ2-5
clone_size: NA
v_call: TRBV5-4
d_call: TRBD1
cdr3_aa: CASSAGQGVTTGTQYF
cdr3_nt: TGTGCCAGCAGCGCCGGACAGGGTGTGACCACCGGGACCCAGTACTTC

j_call: TRBJ2-1
clone_size: NA
v_call: TRBV11-3
d_call: NA
cdr3_aa: CASSLDPRSSAYDAQFF
cdr3_nt: TGTGCCAGCAGCTTAGATCCAAGATCCTCTGCCTACGATGCGCAGTTCTTC

j_call: TRBJ2-2
clone_size: many
v_call: TRBV10-3
d_call: NA
cdr3_aa: CAIKSGLNSGSTGELFF
cdr3_nt: TGTGCCATAAAATCCGGACTGAATAGTGGCTCCACCGGGGAGCTGTTTTTT

j_call: TRBJ1-1
clone_size: many
v_call: TRBV29-1
d_call: NA
cdr3_aa: CSVEKSVGGTEAFF
cdr3_nt: TGCAGCGTTGAAAAGTCGGTGGGGGGGACTGAAGCTTTCTTT

j_call: TRBJ1-6
clone_size: few
v_call: TRBV5-1
d_call: TRBD1
cdr3_aa: CASTGDSYSPLHF
cdr3_nt: TGCGCCAGCACCGGGGACAGCTATTCACCCCTCCACTTT

j_call: TRBJ1-1
clone_size: NA
v_call: TRBV6-6
d_call: NA
cdr3_aa: CASRPVSYPTYVAIF
cdr3_nt: TGTGCCAGCAGACCCGTTTCTTACCCAACCTATGTAGCTATCTTT

j_call: TRBJ2-7
clone_size: NA
v_call: TRBV20-1
d_call: TRBD2
cdr3_aa: CSAPLAGVVAYEQYF
cdr3_nt: TGCAGTGCCCCCTTAGCGGGAGTGGTAGCCTACGAGCAGTACTTC

j_call: TRBJ2-5
clone_size: NA
v_call: TRBV6-2/TRBV6-3
d_call: NA
cdr3_aa: CASSVTGGAPKETQYF
cdr3_nt: TGTGCCAGCAGTGTTACGGGGGGCGCCCCTAAAGAGACCCAGTACTTC

j_call: TRBJ1-2
clone_size: few
v_call: TRBV20-1
d_call: NA
cdr3_aa: CGTGDNYGYTF
cdr3_nt: TGCGGGACTGGGGATAACTATGGCTACACCTTC

j_call: TRBJ2-7
clone_size: NA
v_call: TRBV11-2
d_call: NA
cdr3_aa: CASSLGGGVGAYEQYF
cdr3_nt: TGTGCCAGCAGTTTAGGAGGGGGAGTCGGCGCCTACGAGCAGTACTTC

j_call: TRBJ2-7
clone_size: many
v_call: TRBV12-3/TRBV12-4
d_call: TRBD2
cdr3_aa: CASSLGLAGGKLFEQYF
cdr3_nt: TGTGCCAGCAGTTTAGGACTAGCGGGAGGCAAGTTGTTCGAGCAGTACTTC

j_call: TRBJ1-1
clone_size: NA
v_call: TRBV7-9
d_call: NA
cdr3_aa: CASSRGWVGRAFF
cdr3_nt: TGTGCCAGCAGCCGGGGATGGGTGGGACGGGCTTTCTTT

j_call: TRBJ2-5
clone_size: few
v_call: TRBV6-1
d_call: NA
cdr3_aa: CASSERDRQQETQYF
cdr3_nt: TGTGCCAGCAGTGAACGAGACAGGCAGCAAGAGACCCAGTACTTC

j_call: TRBJ2-6
clone_size: many
v_call: TRBV29-1
d_call: TRBD1
cdr3_aa: CSAAGQGINSGANVLTF
cdr3_nt: TGCAGCGCCGCAGGACAGGGGATTAACTCTGGGGCCAACGTCCTGACTTTC

j_call: TRBJ2-7
clone_size: NA
v_call: TRBV5-4
d_call: NA
cdr3_aa: CASSLPGRGIGEQYF
cdr3_nt: TGTGCCAGCAGCCTTCCGGGACGGGGGATTGGGGAGCAGTACTTC

j_call: TRBJ2-1
clone_size: NA
v_call: TRBV7-9
d_call: NA
cdr3_aa: CASSPRGHFDNEKFF
cdr3_nt: TGTGCCAGCAGCCCCCGGGGGCACTTCGACAATGAGAAGTTCTTC

j_call: TRBJ1-1
clone_size: NA
v_call: TRBV7-9
d_call: NA
cdr3_aa: CASSLSGDTEAFF
cdr3_nt: TGTGCCAGCAGCTTATCAGGGGACACTGAAGCTTTCTTT

j_call: TRBJ2-7
clone_size: NA
v_call: TRBV11-2
d_call: TRBD2
cdr3_aa: CTSSFGGSYEQYF
cdr3_nt: TGTACCAGCAGCTTCGGCGGGAGTTACGAGCAGTACTTC

j_call: TRBJ2-1
clone_size: NA
v_call: TRBV14
d_call: NA
cdr3_aa: CASSANLYNDQFF
cdr3_nt: TGTGCCAGCAGCGCGAACCTCTACAATGATCAGTTCTTC

j_call: TRBJ1-4
clone_size: few
v_call: TRBV7-9
d_call: NA
cdr3_aa: CASSLGRVATNEKLFF
cdr3_nt: TGTGCCAGCAGCTTAGGCCGGGTTGCAACTAATGAAAAACTGTTTTTT

j_call: TRBJ2-7
clone_size: NA
v_call: TRBV6-2/TRBV6-3
d_call: NA
cdr3_aa: CTSSDYGQYF
cdr3_nt: TGTACCAGCAGTGACTACGGGCAGTACTTC

j_call: TRBJ2-3
clone_size: NA
v_call: TRBV6-2/TRBV6-3
d_call: NA
cdr3_aa: CASRGTSTDTQYF
cdr3_nt: TGTGCCAGCAGAGGGACTAGCACAGATACGCAGTATTTT

j_call: TRBJ2-2
clone_size: NA
v_call: TRBV12-3/TRBV12-4
d_call: TRBD2
cdr3_aa: CASSSSGRYTRELFF
cdr3_nt: TGTGCCAGCAGTTCTAGCGGGAGATACACCCGGGAGCTGTTTTTT

j_call: TRBJ1-5
clone_size: many
v_call: TRBV6-1
d_call: NA
cdr3_aa: CASRDLTKPQHF
cdr3_nt: TGTGCCAGCAGGGACCTGACTAAGCCCCAGCATTTT

j_call: TRBJ1-3
clone_size: NA
v_call: TRBV14
d_call: NA
cdr3_aa: CASSPEWGSGNTIYF
cdr3_nt: TGTGCCAGCAGCCCCGAATGGGGATCTGGAAACACCATATATTTT

j_call: TRBJ1-1
clone_size: NA
v_call: TRBV11-2
d_call: NA
cdr3_aa: CASSLVSMAATFF
cdr3_nt: TGTGCCAGCAGCTTAGTTTCTATGGCTGCAACCTTCTTT

j_call: TRBJ1-5
clone_size: NA
v_call: TRBV12-3/TRBV12-4
d_call: NA
cdr3_aa: CASSLGRSQPQHF
cdr3_nt: TGTGCCAGCAGTTTAGGTAGGAGTCAGCCCCAGCATTTT

j_call: TRBJ2-1
clone_size: NA
v_call: TRBV4-1
d_call: TRBD2
cdr3_aa: CTSSQEAAGTSGRASYNEQFF
cdr3_nt: TGCACCAGCAGCCAAGAGGCAGCCGGGACTAGCGGGAGGGCTTCCTACAATGAGCAGTTCTTC

j_call: TRBJ2-3
clone_size: many
v_call: TRBV6-6
d_call: TRBD1
cdr3_aa: CASSTWTGRSGTDTQYF
cdr3_nt: TGTGCCAGCAGTACTTGGACAGGGAGGAGTGGCACAGATACGCAGTATTTT

j_call: TRBJ2-3
clone_size: many
v_call: TRBV11-2
d_call: TRBD2
cdr3_aa: CASSFGGAGGLGTDTQYF
cdr3_nt: TGTGCCAGCAGCTTCGGGGGGGCCGGGGGGCTTGGCACAGATACGCAGTATTTT

j_call: TRBJ1-1
clone_size: NA
v_call: TRBV11-2
d_call: TRBD1
cdr3_aa: CASILEQGGVEAFF
cdr3_nt: TGTGCCAGCATCTTAGAGCAGGGGGGGGTTGAAGCTTTCTTT

j_call: TRBJ2-2
clone_size: many
v_call: TRBV6-6
d_call: TRBD2
cdr3_aa: CASSYSRVLAGVRTGELFF
cdr3_nt: TGTGCCAGCAGTTACTCGAGGGTACTAGCGGGAGTCCGAACCGGGGAGCTGTTTTTT

j_call: TRBJ2-5
clone_size: many
v_call: TRBV4-1
d_call: TRBD1
cdr3_aa: CASSHAGTGTETQYF
cdr3_nt: TGCGCCAGCAGCCACGCCGGGACAGGGACAGAGACCCAGTACTTC

j_call: TRBJ2-3
clone_size: NA
v_call: TRBV6-5
d_call: TRBD2
cdr3_aa: CASNPSGSGTDTQYF
cdr3_nt: TGTGCCAGCAACCCTAGCGGGTCTGGCACAGATACGCAGTATTTT

j_call: TRBJ2-3
clone_size: NA
v_call: TRBV5-6
d_call: NA
cdr3_aa: CASSSMLPWQYF
cdr3_nt: TGTGCCAGCAGCTCGATGTTACCCTGGCAGTATTTT

j_call: TRBJ2-1
clone_size: many
v_call: TRBV6-5
d_call: TRBD1
cdr3_aa: CASSYRTGDEQFF
cdr3_nt: TGTGCCAGCAGTTACCGGACAGGGGATGAGCAGTTCTTC

j_call: TRBJ2-7
clone_size: NA
v_call: TRBV4-2
d_call: TRBD2
cdr3_aa: CAGRQDMRTSGSYEQYF
cdr3_nt: TGTGCCGGCAGGCAAGATATGAGGACTAGCGGGAGCTACGAGCAGTACTTC

j_call: TRBJ1-1
clone_size: many
v_call: TRBV6-5
d_call: NA
cdr3_aa: CASSPWDTVTTEAFF
cdr3_nt: TGTGCCAGCAGCCCGTGGGACACTGTGACGACTGAAGCTTTCTTT

j_call: TRBJ2-7
clone_size: NA
v_call: TRBV29-1
d_call: NA
cdr3_aa: CSARASYELYF
cdr3_nt: TGCAGCGCCCGGGCATCCTACGAGCTGTACTTC

j_call: TRBJ2-5
clone_size: NA
v_call: TRBV6-5
d_call: NA
cdr3_aa: CASTLGYAETQYF
cdr3_nt: TGTGCCAGCACCTTGGGATATGCAGAGACCCAGTACTTC

j_call: TRBJ2-1
clone_size: NA
v_call: TRBV29-1
d_call: NA
cdr3_aa: CSAGRGDGEQFF
cdr3_nt: TGCAGCGCAGGGCGGGGTGACGGTGAGCAGTTCTTC

j_call: TRBJ2-5
clone_size: NA
v_call: TRBV11-2
d_call: TRBD1
cdr3_aa: CASSSAGGGETQYF
cdr3_nt: TGTGCCAGCAGCTCGGCAGGGGGCGGTGAGACCCAGTATTTC

j_call: TRBJ2-7
clone_size: few
v_call: TRBV28
d_call: TRBD2
cdr3_aa: CASSFPTKRGAGYEQYF
cdr3_nt: TGTGCCAGCAGTTTCCCCACCAAGCGGGGGGCGGGTTACGAGCAGTACTTC

j_call: TRBJ1-3
clone_size: many
v_call: TRBV11-3
d_call: NA
cdr3_aa: CASSRTTGGGNTIYF
cdr3_nt: TGTGCCAGCAGCCGCACGACAGGAGGAGGAAACACCATATATTTT

j_call: TRBJ2-7
clone_size: NA
v_call: TRBV11-2
d_call: NA
cdr3_aa: CARSSGIEQYF
cdr3_nt: TGTGCCAGAAGCTCCGGCATCGAGCAGTACTTC

j_call: TRBJ2-3
clone_size: many
v_call: TRBV4-2
d_call: NA
cdr3_aa: CASSQPTGTTTDTQYF
cdr3_nt: TGTGCCAGCAGCCAACCAACCGGGACCACCACAGATACGCAGTATTTT

j_call: TRBJ2-5
clone_size: few
v_call: TRBV5-1
d_call: TRBD1
cdr3_aa: CASSMTGGQETQYF
cdr3_nt: TGCGCCAGCAGCATGACAGGGGGGCAAGAGACCCAGTACTTC

j_call: TRBJ2-4
clone_size: few
v_call: TRBV2
d_call: TRBD1
cdr3_aa: CASSGTGGGNIQYF
cdr3_nt: TGTGCCAGCAGTGGGACAGGGGGCGGAAACATTCAGTACTTC

j_call: TRBJ2-7
clone_size: NA
v_call: TRBV7-9
d_call: NA
cdr3_aa: CASSLGGATFYEQHF
cdr3_nt: TGTGCCAGCAGCTTAGGAGGGGCTACCTTCTACGAGCAACACTTC

j_call: TRBJ1-5
clone_size: NA
v_call: TRBV11-2
d_call: NA
cdr3_aa: CASSWESDQPQHF
cdr3_nt: TGTGCCAGCAGCTGGGAGAGCGATCAGCCCCAGCACTTT

j_call: TRBJ2-3
clone_size: NA
v_call: TRBV11-3
d_call: NA
cdr3_aa: CASSLEGSAGTQYF
cdr3_nt: TGTGCCAGCAGCTTAGAGGGCTCAGCTGGTACGCAGTATTTT

j_call: TRBJ1-2
clone_size: NA
v_call: TRBV6-6
d_call: NA
cdr3_aa: CASSWKRGYTF
cdr3_nt: TGTGCCAGCAGTTGGAAGAGGGGCTACACCTTC

j_call: TRBJ2-7
clone_size: once
v_call: TRBV4-1
d_call: NA
cdr3_aa: CTSSQDLGCRGLYEQYF
cdr3_nt: TGCACCAGCAGCCAAGACCTAGGTTGCAGGGGACTCTACGAGCAGTACTTC

j_call: TRBJ2-3
clone_size: NA
v_call: TRBV5-1
d_call: TRBD2
cdr3_aa: CASSSRPSGRATDTQYF
cdr3_nt: TGCGCCAGCAGCTCCAGACCTAGCGGGAGGGCGACAGATACGCAGTATTTT

j_call: TRBJ2-3
clone_size: many
v_call: TRBV6-5
d_call: TRBD2
cdr3_aa: CASSYASLAEDTQYF
cdr3_nt: TGTGCCAGCAGTTACGCCTCCCTAGCGGAAGATACGCAGTATTTT

j_call: TRBJ2-3
clone_size: NA
v_call: TRBV14
d_call: NA
cdr3_aa: CASSPTEQTTQYF
cdr3_nt: TGTGCCAGCAGCCCGACAGAACAGACTACGCAGTATTTT